The entry that follows covers one T cell receptor (beta chain) sequence. The data stem from a study of shared clonotypes between healthy human individuals. Study context: Each donor's CD4 naive and CD4 memory cells filled three plates apiece, CD8 naive two, and CD8 memory one.

As originally analysed: ImmunoSEQ supplied junction-only sequences lacking quality scores, so filtering was different. This table comes from immunoSEQ multiplex PCR, and its TCRdb copy is limited to in-frame clones, with some not included. From that table come the V and J calls and clone size; the DNA was used to work out D and trimming. Among around 700,000 clones, about two thirds were seen once, and the ten largest hold around 1.8%. This TCR was recovered from a woman aged 30 to 39 in good health. Source material: memory CD4+ T cells sorted from blood. Described subset: CD45RA-negative fraction.

In DNA form, the CDR3 reads TGCGCCAGCAGTCGCCCCCCGACAGGGACGAACACCGGGGAGCTGTTTTTT. Translating gives CASSRPPTGTNTGELFF. The chain links TRBV4-1 to TRBJ2-2; 7 bases are shared with TRBD1. Germline-derived CDR1 and CDR2 are MGHRA and YSYEKL. CDR3 length equals 17 residues. Unmatched junction bases numbered 10, after V lost 6 bases and J lost 0 bases.